This TCR beta chain derives from a study of identical twins. Overall study results and limits: The study reached conclusions through statistical analysis that was cross-sectional, not following the same donors. Weaker excess sharing between twins was seen in beta out-of-frame sequences. Low generation-probability sequences were in excess among twin-shared out-of-frame alpha sequences. Fewer insertions marked abundant cord blood beta clonotypes; young adult naive trended weakly, memory not at all.

With regard to this clonotype: Its target is not known.

TCRdb redid the calling of the 5' RACE reads with MiXCR, one entry per CDR3 protein. The sample has around 290,000 distinct CDR3 sequences; roughly 9.7% are singletons. Germline V gives CDR1 SEHNR, CDR2 FQNEAQ (reference sequence). Trimming took 3 bases from V and 0 from J; bases not matched to a gene: 4. The CDR3 sequence is 16 residues long. These same records also appear under a second study, on yellow fever vaccine responses in identical twins.

The chain has TRBV7-9 and TRBJ2-1; 8 bases match TRBD2. Input material: CD8+ T cells sorted from blood. This receptor was obtained from a woman under 30 in good health. CDR3 DNA: TGTGCCAGCAGCTTTAGCGGGGAGAGCTCCTACAATGAGCAGTTCTTC. Amino acid sequence: CASSFSGESSYNEQFF.